The 26 T cell receptor beta chains below were found in one sample sequenced in a study of blood T cells in healthy people across ages. Alongside a J-beta primer mix, a sample-barcoded 5' primer served in a second PCR lasting roughly 6 to 11 cycles. TCRdb reprocessed the 5' RACE reads with MiXCR, giving one entry per CDR3 protein. The data hold around 1.5 million distinct CDR3 sequences, with roughly 45% observed a single time. The sequenced sample consisted of blood. These receptors were taken from a woman aged 18-29 years in good health.

This clonotype was counted many times. V and J are TRBV2 and TRBJ2-6, with unresolved D. The CDR3 is 15 amino acids. Trimming left V 7 bases short and J 4 bases short, with 14 bases between. Germline CDR1 is SNHLY and CDR2 is FYNNEI. This CDR3 reads CASIANPSGANVLTF. CDR3 coding DNA: TGTGCCAGCATCGCGAATCCTTCCGGGGCCAACGTCCTGACTTTC.

The chain combines TRBV27 with TRBJ2-5, with 7 bases matching TRBD2. Germline V gene sequence: CDR1 MNHEY, CDR2 SMNVEV (reference sequence). The V and J ends lost 8 bases and 11 bases, in that order; junction bases with no gene match: 14. The CDR3 consists of 13 residues. As DNA, the CDR3 is TGTGCCAGCGGCCTTGCGGGGGTCGGTGAGCAGTACTTC. This sequence encodes CASGLAGVGEQYF.

This chain connects TRBV6-4 to TRBJ2-1; D call uncertain. The CDR3 sequence is 11 residues long. Trimming removed 0 bases at V and 9 bases at J, with 3 bases between. Germline values: CDR1 MRHNA, CDR2 SNTAGT. In DNA form, the CDR3 reads TGTGCCAGCAGTGACTCTAGTGAGCAGTTCTTC. The encoded protein is CASSDSSEQFF.

The V and J genes are TRBV10-3 and TRBJ2-3; D is unresolved. This CDR3 comprises 15 residues. Germline CDR1 is ENHRY and CDR2 is SYGVKD. V was pared by 4 bases and J by 1 base, with 12 bases between. CDR3 nucleotide sequence: TGTGCCATCAGTGGCCCACCTACTGGCACAGATACGCAGTATTTT. This encodes CAISGPPTGTDTQYF.

The chain combines TRBV12-3 or TRBV12-4 with TRBJ2-2; no clear D gene. The length of the CDR3 is 18 residues. Trimming removed 5 bases at V and 0 bases at J, with 19 bases between. Here the CDR3 reads CASSPVFRIPANTGELFF. The CDR3 bases are TGTGCCAGCAGTCCCGTTTTCCGGATTCCCGCGAACACCGGGGAGCTGTTTTTT.

This clonotype showed up just a few times. The V and J genes are TRBV2 and TRBJ2-7, with D tentatively TRBD2 (6 bases). CDR3 length: 15 amino acids. Germline CDR1 and CDR2: SNHLY and FYNNEI. V was trimmed by 5 bases and J by 2 bases, leaving 16 bases between them. DNA for the CDR3: TGTGCCAGCAGTACCCTAGCGAGCCTAGCCTACGAGCAGTACTTC. Translated: CASSTLASLAYEQYF.

The CDR3 nucleotides read TGTGCCAGCAGTTACCGGTCGTCGGGATATTATAGCAATCAGCCCCAGCATTTT. Translated: CASSYRSSGYYSNQPQHF. V is TRBV6-5 and J is TRBJ1-5; D is unresolved. This CDR3 comprises 18 residues. V shed 2 bases and J shed 0 bases, with 17 bases lying between them. Germline V gene sequence: CDR1 MNHEY, CDR2 SVGAGI.

The gene calls are TRBV6-6 and TRBJ2-7, with 9 positions matching TRBD2. CDR1 is MNHNY and CDR2 is SVGAGI in the germline V gene (reference sequence). The J segment lost 4 bases and the V segment lost 11 bases, leaving 9 bases of the junction unmatched. CDR3 length: 13 amino acids. The CDR3 coding sequence is TGTGCCTCCCAGCGGGAGGACGTATACGAGCAGTACTTC. Protein: CASQREDVYEQYF.

The chain is built from TRBV6-1 and TRBJ2-3; 8 bases align to TRBD1. Germline trimming cut 8 bases from V and 0 bases from J; bases unmatched to any gene: 7. The CDR3 consists of 15 residues. CDR1 MNHNS and CDR2 SASEGT come from the germline V gene. The CDR3 DNA reads TGTGCCAGCGCCCCCGGACAGGGAAGCACAGATACGCAGTATTTT. Translated, it gives CASAPGQGSTDTQYF.

The chain recombines TRBV6-4 with TRBJ1-1, with D unclear. Germline V CDR1 and CDR2: MRHNA, SNTAGT. CDR3 length equals 14 residues. V lost 5 bases and J 6 bases, leaving 16 bases between the germline ends. The CDR3 DNA follows: TGTGCCAGCAGTCCTCAGACCTCGGCCGCTGAAGCTTTCTTT. Encoded protein: CASSPQTSAAEAFF.

V gene TRBV7-2 combines with J gene TRBJ1-2; D not certain. Looked up from germline, CDR1 is SGHTA and CDR2 is FQGNSA. Trimming pared 5 bases from V and 4 bases from J, leaving 11 bases between. The CDR3 sequence is 13 residues long. This CDR3 is CASSRAGRYGYTF. DNA of the CDR3: TGTGCCAGCAGCCGGGCCGGCCGCTATGGCTACACCTTC.

The chain joins TRBV5-1 to TRBJ2-5; no definite D call. V was pared by 3 bases and J by 2 bases, with 14 bases between. Germline-derived CDR1 and CDR2 are SGHRS and YFSETQ. The CDR3 is 15 amino acids. CDR3 coding DNA: TGCGCCAGCAGCTCCCTCGGCTCTCCTCAAGAGACCCAGTACTTC. Translated, it gives CASSSLGSPQETQYF.

Only one count was recorded for this clonotype. This chain links TRBV5-1 with TRBJ1-1, with 7 nucleotides matching TRBD1. The junction had 6 bases not matched to a gene; V was cut back by 0 bases and J by 1 base. Germline CDR1 is SGHRS and CDR2 is YFSETQ. This CDR3 comprises 16 residues. CDR3 nucleotide sequence: TGCGCCAGCAGCTTGGGGAGGGGGCGAGGGAACACTGAAGCTTTCTTT. The encoded protein is CASSLGRGRGNTEAFF.

This clonotype has a handful of counts. V and J are TRBV28 and TRBJ2-2; tentatively, D is TRBD1 or TRBD2 (5 bases each). V lost 4 bases to trimming and J lost 5 bases, with 14 bases between them. Looked up from germline, CDR1 is MDHEN and CDR2 is SYDVKM. CDR3 length: 15 residues. CDR3 nucleotide sequence: TGTGCCAGCAGTTCGGCCGGGGCAGGGACCGGGGAGCTGTTTTTT. Protein: CASSSAGAGTGELFF.

This sequence joins TRBV4-1 and TRBJ1-4, with D possibly being TRBD1 (5 bases). Germline CDR1 is MGHRA and CDR2 is YSYEKL. With 2 bases removed from V and 7 bases from J, the gap between germline ends came to 17 bases. This CDR3 has 16 amino acids. In DNA form, the CDR3 reads TGCGCCAGCAGCCAACACGCGTCCGCGGGGGGTGAAAAACTGTTTTTT. This sequence encodes CASSQHASAGGEKLFF.

The gene calls are TRBV27 and TRBJ1-5; D might be TRBD1 (5 bases). With 5 bases removed from V and 0 bases from J, the gap between germline ends came to 11 bases. The germline V gene encodes CDR1 MNHEY and CDR2 SMNVEV (reference sequence). The CDR3 extends over 15 amino acids. The CDR3 loop is CASSPGAFSNQPQHF. Written as DNA, the CDR3 is TGTGCCAGCAGTCCTGGGGCCTTTAGCAATCAGCCCCAGCATTTT.

This clonotype occurred once. A junction boundary mismatches the germline segment, possibly from a read error. The genes are TRBV7-3 and TRBJ2-1, with 8 positions matching TRBD2. Per germline, CDR1 SGHTA and CDR2 FQGTGA. The CDR3 spans 15 residues. This CDR3 reads CASSLLSGGYNGQFF. The CDR3 DNA sequence: TGTGCCAGCAGCTTACTCAGCGGGGGATACAATGGGCAGTTCTTC.

This chain uses TRBV3-1 with TRBJ2-5; D is possibly TRBD2 (5 bases). The ends were cut back, 4 bases at V and 11 bases at J, with 26 bases in the middle. This CDR3 has 16 amino acids. CDR1 and CDR2 (germline): LGHDT, YNNKEL (reference sequence). CDR3: CASSPEGGLISGEQYF. CDR3 sequence (DNA): TGTGCCAGCAGCCCCGAGGGCGGACTCATTTCAGGTGAGCAGTACTTC.

V usage is TRBV27 and J usage is TRBJ1-1; weak D call: TRBD1 (5 bases). The V gene's germline CDR1 is MNHEY and CDR2 SMNVEV (reference sequence). V gave up 5 bases and J gave up 7 bases, with 17 bases separating them. This CDR3 contains 14 residues. Here the CDR3 reads CASSVGPGRFEAFF. CDR3 nucleotides: TGTGCCAGCAGTGTAGGTCCAGGGAGATTTGAAGCTTTCTTT.

The chain recombines TRBV21-1 with TRBJ1-6; the table's D call of TRBD1 was not tested on the DNA. TRBV21-1 is described as a pseudogene. The CDR3 consists of 15 residues. CDR3 sequence reads: CASSKGQGGNSPLHF. Written as DNA, the CDR3 is TGTGCCAGCAGCAAAGGACAGGGGGGGAATTCACCCCTCCACTTT.

This clonotype occurred a few times. The chain links TRBV6-5 to TRBJ1-2, with unresolved D. The CDR3 covers 13 residues. Trimming pared 10 bases from V and 0 bases from J, leaving 12 bases between. Germline V lookup: CDR1 MNHEY, CDR2 SVGAGI. The CDR3 is CATHDSANYGYTF. Written as DNA, the CDR3 is TGTGCCACCCACGACTCAGCTAACTATGGCTACACCTTC.

This clonotype was observed at least ten times. This rearrangement joins TRBV20-1 to TRBJ2-1; possible D gene TRBD1, 5 bases. The length of the CDR3 is 15 residues. V lost 0 bases to trimming and J lost 4 bases, with 13 bases between them. Germline CDR1 is DFQATT and CDR2 is SNEGSKA (reference sequence). CDR3: CSARDVQGPYNEQFF. The CDR3 coding sequence is TGCAGTGCTAGAGATGTCCAGGGTCCTTACAATGAGCAGTTCTTC.

The V call is TRBV6-1, the J call TRBJ2-7; a weak D match, TRBD2 (6 bases). V lost 1 base and J 4 bases, leaving 20 bases between the germline ends. Per the germline V gene, CDR1 is MNHNS and CDR2 is SASEGT. This CDR3 comprises 17 residues. The CDR3 nucleotides read TGTGCCAGCAGTGAAGATATAGGGGTAGCGCGGGGTTACGAGCAGTACTTC. This codes for CASSEDIGVARGYEQYF.

The chain links TRBV20-1 to TRBJ2-1, with a weak D call TRBD2 (6 bases). V gave up 5 bases and J gave up 10 bases, with 18 bases separating them. CDR3 length: 13 residues. In germline, CDR1 is DFQATT, CDR2 SNEGSKA (reference sequence). CDR3 nucleotides: TGCAGTGCTTTCAAGGAGGGCGCCTACGAGCAGTTCTTC. Translating gives CSAFKEGAYEQFF.

The chain combines TRBV29-1 with TRBJ2-5; D is perhaps TRBD1 (6 bases). This CDR3 has 13 residues. CDR1 is SQVTM and CDR2 is ANQGSEA in the germline V gene. Deletions cut 3 bases from V and 11 bases from J, with 19 bases between. The CDR3: CSVDPTGSREQYF. CDR3 in DNA: TGCAGCGTTGATCCTACAGGGTCGCGAGAGCAGTACTTC.

The chain has TRBV7-9 and TRBJ2-5, with 10 bases identical to TRBD2. The DNA end is a closer match to TRBJ2-7, so the J assignment may be wrong. The CDR3 contains 14 residues. The germline gives CDR1 SEHNR, CDR2 FQNEAQ (reference sequence). CDR3 nucleotide sequence: TGTGCCAGCAGCTTAACAGGACTAGCGGCCGAGCAGTACTTC. This codes for CASSLTGLAAEQYF.